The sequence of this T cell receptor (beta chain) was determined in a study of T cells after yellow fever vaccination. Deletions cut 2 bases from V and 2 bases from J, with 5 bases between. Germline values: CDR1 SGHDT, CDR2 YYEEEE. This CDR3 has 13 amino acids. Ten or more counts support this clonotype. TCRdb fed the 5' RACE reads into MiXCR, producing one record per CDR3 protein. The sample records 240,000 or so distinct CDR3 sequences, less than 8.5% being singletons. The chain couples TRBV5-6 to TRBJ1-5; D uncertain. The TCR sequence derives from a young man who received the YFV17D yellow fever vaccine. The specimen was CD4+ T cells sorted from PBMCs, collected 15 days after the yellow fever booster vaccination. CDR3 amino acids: CASSFGRNQPQHF. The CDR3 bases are TGTGCCAGCAGCTTTGGACGCAATCAGCCCCAGCATTTT. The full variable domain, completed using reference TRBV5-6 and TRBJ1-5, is DAGVTQSPTHLIKTRGQQVTLRCSPKSGHDTVSWYQQALGQGPQFIFQYYEEEERQRGNFPDRFSGHQFPNYSSELNVNALLLGDSALYLCASSFGRNQPQHFGDGTRLSIL.